The clone carrying this T cell receptor (beta chain) was observed a few times. Its target is unknown. The data stem from a study of T cell responses to AZD1222 COVID-19 vaccine. Study-level background: Pooled together were second doses at about 4 or about 12 weeks. Study outcomes and limitations: White British donors predominated, females outnumbered males, and clonal diversity was possibly underestimated. Across spike, vaccine-associated CD4 TCRs were found, dominant at 160-218 and 743-854.

CDR3 length equals 14 residues. Trimming shortened V by 3 bases and J by 4 bases, and 11 bases separated the two germline ends. Germline CDR1 reads KGHDR; CDR2 reads SFDVKD. Libraries were prepared by immunoSEQ multiplex PCR; TCRdb keeps only in-frame clonotypes and omits some of them. The data hold 100,000 to 150,000 clones, with about 90% observed a single time. The sequencing used peripheral blood, collected on day 0 of AZD1222 vaccination. This chain joins TRBV24-1 and TRBJ1-2; D call uncertain. The sequence was obtained from an adult in good health. The CDR3 coding sequence is TGTGCCACCAGTGATGGCCTCGGGCCCTATGGCTACACCTTC. Translation: CATSDGLGPYGYTF.